This TCR beta chain was sequenced in a study of OX40 agonist ivuxolimab in advanced cancers. Background on the study: Checkpoint inhibitors had been given previously to about 40% of patients.

This clone appeared a single time. What it binds is unknown. Findings and caveats of the study: At 0.1 to 3.0 mg/kg, clonal expansion of CD4+ and CD8+ blood T cells had occurred by week 6.

Sequencing was performed with immunoSEQ multiplex PCR; in TCRdb, only in-frame clones are kept and a portion is missing. The table records some 50,000 clones, more than 70% of them present only once. This sample comprised CD4+ or CD8+ T cells sorted from blood, obtained in a trial of the OX40 agonist ivuxolimab. This receptor was taken from an adult with an advanced solid tumor such as melanoma, head and neck, liver or kidney cancer.

The CDR3 spells CASSLLTGGATLHF. CDR3 DNA sequence: TGCGCCAGCAGCTTGTTAACCGGCGGTGCGACCCTCCACTTT. The chain uses TRBV5-1 and TRBJ1-6; D ambiguous. The germline V gene encodes CDR1 SGHRS and CDR2 YFSETQ. V dropped 1 base and J dropped 14 bases, with 16 bases sitting between them. There are 14 residues in the CDR3.